This record looks at one T cell receptor (beta chain) sequence and its context. This record belongs to a study of identifying expanded T cells in peripheral blood. Trimming removed 2 bases at V and 5 bases at J, with 14 bases between. Per the germline V gene, CDR1 is SGDLS and CDR2 is YYNGEE. This CDR3 spans 16 amino acids. The data were produced by immunoSEQ multiplex PCR, yet TCRdb's version contains in-frame clones alone and is incomplete. In the table there are some 97,000 clones, about 87% of which are singletons. The clonotype was recovered from a person aged 18 to 70 in good health. Sequenced material: blood. This sequence joins TRBV9 and TRBJ1-6; weak D call: TRBD1 (5 bases). The CDR3 DNA reads as TGTGCCAGCAGCGTTAGTCCGTCACAGGATAATTCACCCCTCCACTTT. It specifies CASSVSPSQDNSPLHF.